This T cell receptor beta chain comes out of a study of cytomegalovirus exposure and HLA in healthy donors. Use of 60 Vbeta and 13 Jbeta primers characterized the PCR. The repertoire was sequenced with immunoSEQ multiplex PCR; TCRdb's copy has only in-frame clones and lacks some. The sample includes 150,000 to 250,000 clones, 79% of them seen just once. CDR1 and CDR2 (germline): MNHEY, SMNVEV (reference sequence). The CDR3 extends over 17 amino acids. With regard to this clone: Germline is not matched at one junction end, which may reflect a read error.

The rearrangement joins TRBV27 to TRBJ2-6, with D possibly TRBD1 on 5 matching bases. Sequences were obtained from PBMCs. This clonotype was obtained from a young woman in good health and CMV-seropositive. CDR3 in DNA: TGTGCCAGCAGGACCTCGGGCAGGTCTTCTGGGGCCAACGTCCCGACTTTC. It encodes CASRTSGRSSGANVPTF.